These 19 T cell receptor beta chains were all obtained from the same sample, sequenced in a study of cytomegalovirus exposure and HLA in healthy donors (dated by TCRdb to 2016 to 2017). Library preparation employed the immunoSEQ multiplex PCR assay. For the multiplex PCR, a mixture combining 60 forward primers for TCR Vbeta segments and 13 reverse primers for TCR Jbeta segments was used. TCRdb stores this immuneACCESS table with in-frame sequences only. Part of the clones is absent; in the studies checked, under half of the shortfall reflects unresolved V genes, and no reason is known for the rest. This sample gives 95,000 to 130,000 clones in total; 9% to 10% of them show up just once. The ten top clones hold 2.5% to 3.5% of the sample. The specimen was PBMCs. Receptors were obtained from a young man in good health and CMV-seronegative.

This clone was seen only a few times. The chain uses TRBV10-3 and TRBJ2-2, with D tentatively TRBD1 (5 bases). The CDR3 spans 17 residues. Per the germline V gene, CDR1 is ENHRY and CDR2 is SYGVKD. Trimming pared 0 bases from V and 0 bases from J, leaving 11 bases between. CDR3 bases: TGTGCCATCAGTGAGTCGTGGGGCGGAACGAACACCGGGGAGCTGTTTTTT. It is translated as CAISESWGGTNTGELFF.

This clone was picked up a small number of times. The chain uses TRBV30 and TRBJ1-2; 8 nucleotides line up with TRBD1. Unmatched junction bases numbered 12, after V lost 1 base and J lost 5 bases. The germline CDR1 and CDR2 sequences are GTSNPN and SVGIG (reference sequence). This CDR3 has 16 amino acids. The CDR3 loop reads CAWSDPTGQGFYGYTF. The CDR3 coding sequence is TGTGCCTGGAGTGACCCTACAGGACAGGGATTTTATGGCTACACCTTC.

This clone occurred a few times. The chain is built from TRBV2 and TRBJ2-7; 10 positions match TRBD1. The CDR3 is 14 amino acids. CDR1 and CDR2 (germline): SNHLY, FYNNEI. After removal of 6 bases from V and 7 bases from J, the junction contained 9 bases not matched to a gene. The chain's CDR3 is CASRRTGGFSEQYF. In DNA form, the CDR3 reads TGTGCCAGCAGGAGGACAGGGGGGTTTTCGGAGCAGTACTTC.

The V gene is TRBV7-2, the J gene TRBJ1-5; D may be TRBD1 (5 bases). Germline V gene data show CDR1 as SGHTA and CDR2 as FQGNSA. Trimming shortened V by 1 base and J by 7 bases, and 5 bases separated the two germline ends. The CDR3 runs to 12 residues. In DNA, the CDR3 is TGTGCCAGCAGCTTAGAGGGGCAGCCCCAGCATTTT. Residues: CASSLEGQPQHF.

This clone was seen a handful of times. The chain links TRBV18 to TRBJ1-2; tentative D call: TRBD1 (6 bases). Germline loops: CDR1 KGHSH, CDR2 LQKENI. The CDR3 is 14 amino acids. The ends were cut back, 2 bases at V and 3 bases at J, with 10 bases in the middle. As DNA, the CDR3 is TGTGCCAGCTCACCAGCTTCAGGGGACTATGGCTACACCTTC. It is translated as CASSPASGDYGYTF.

This clone was seen a handful of times. This rearrangement joins TRBV14 to TRBJ2-3; a weak D match, TRBD1 (5 bases). CDR3 length equals 12 residues. Trimming left V 1 base short and J 8 bases short, with 7 bases between. The germline gives CDR1 SGHDN, CDR2 FVKESK. The chain's CDR3 is CASSQGQLTQYF. CDR3 bases: TGTGCCAGCAGCCAAGGACAGCTTACGCAGTATTTT. Full variable domain (rest looked up from reference TRBV14 and TRBJ2-3): EAGVTQFPSHSVIEKGQTVTLRCDPISGHDNLYWYRRVMGKEIKFLLHFVKESKQDESGMPNNRFLAERTGGTYSTLKVQPAELEDSGVYFCASSQGQLTQYFGPGTRLTVL.

In this sample, this clone turned up a few times. V and J are TRBV2 and TRBJ2-7, with 12 bases that match TRBD2. The CDR3 sequence is 15 residues long. Germline V lookup: CDR1 SNHLY, CDR2 FYNNEI. V dropped 6 bases and J dropped 4; count of bases not matched to a gene: 7. The CDR3 DNA reads TGTGCCAGCAGCGGGGGACTAGCGGGCCTTTACGAGCAGTACTTC. Its protein is CASSGGLAGLYEQYF.

This clone was picked up a small number of times. The chain joins TRBV27 to TRBJ2-7; maybe TRBD1 (7 bases). This CDR3 has 13 amino acids. Per germline, CDR1 MNHEY and CDR2 SMNVEV (reference sequence). With 6 bases removed from V and 7 bases from J, the gap between germline ends came to 16 bases. Here the CDR3 DNA reads TGTGCCAGCAGCTCTCCGACAGGGAGGGAGCAGTACTTC. Protein product: CASSSPTGREQYF.

This clone occurred a few times. The chain carries TRBV5-4 and TRBJ2-5; 8 bases map to TRBD2. CDR3 length equals 14 residues. The germline CDR1 and CDR2 sequences are SGHNT and YYREEE (reference sequence). V gave up 0 bases and J gave up 7 bases; unmatched junction bases: 5. In DNA, the CDR3 is TGTGCCAGCAGCTTGGCCGGGACTAGGGGGACCCAGTACTTC. Its translation: CASSLAGTRGTQYF.

The chain is built from TRBV6-1 and TRBJ2-7, with D maybe TRBD1 (6 bases). Germline V gene lookup returns CDR1 MNHNS and CDR2 SASEGT. This CDR3 region has 17 residues. The V and J ends lost 4 bases and 0 bases respectively, with 19 bases between them. The CDR3 bases are TGTGCCAGCAGTGTTTTGGACAGCGTACCAAGCTCCTACGAGCAGTACTTC. Amino acid sequence: CASSVLDSVPSSYEQYF.

This clone was counted a few times. The J gene is TRBJ2-5, the V gene TRBV20-1; 7 bases fit TRBD2. Germline V CDR1 and CDR2: DFQATT, SNEGSKA (reference sequence). CDR3 length equals 11 residues. Unmatched junction bases numbered 3, after V lost 6 bases and J lost 5 bases. The CDR3 region has the DNA TGCAGTGCCACCGGGGGGGAGACCCAGTACTTC. Translation: CSATGGETQYF.

This clone occurred a few times. This chain uses TRBV9 with TRBJ2-3, with D possibly matching TRBD1 (6 bases). The CDR3 contains 15 residues. Trimming stripped 0 bases from V and 6 bases from J, with 14 bases between. Germline loops: CDR1 SGDLS, CDR2 YYNGEE. CDR3 bases: TGTGCCAGCAGCGTAGGGGGGACAAAGCTGGATACGCAGTATTTT. It is translated as CASSVGGTKLDTQYF.

This clone was counted only a few times. The chain joins TRBV29-1 to TRBJ2-5, with D possibly TRBD1 on 6 matching bases. CDR1 and CDR2 (germline): SQVTM, ANQGSEA. The CDR3 contains 13 residues. The germline V and J ends were trimmed by 3 bases and 5 bases, with 13 bases remaining between them. The CDR3 DNA sequence: TGCAGCGTTGACAGGGGCCAGGGGGAGACCCAGTACTTC. It translates to CSVDRGQGETQYF.

The rearrangement uses TRBV6-1 and TRBJ2-1; 8 bases are a match to TRBD2. CDR3 length equals 17 residues. Germline V gene sequence: CDR1 MNHNS, CDR2 SASEGT. The junction had 8 bases not matched to a gene; V was cut back by 2 bases and J by 2 bases. The CDR3 protein is CASSEIGTRLPYNEQFF. Here the CDR3 DNA reads TGTGCCAGCAGTGAAATCGGGACTAGATTACCCTACAATGAGCAGTTCTTC.

The sample holds a few counts of this clone. The genes are TRBV21-1 and TRBJ2-2; TRBD1, the D gene given by the table, was not confirmed from the DNA. TRBV21-1 is an annotated pseudogene. CDR3 length equals 17 residues. CDR3 bases: TGTGCCAGCAGCAAAAGGACAGGGTGGAATATTGGCGGGGAGCTGTTTTTT. Translated: CASSKRTGWNIGGELFF.

The table lists this clone with a few counts. This chain connects TRBV12-5 to TRBJ2-1; the match to TRBD2 covers 10 bases. The CDR3 contains 14 residues. V shed 5 bases and J 6 bases; nucleotides not matched to a gene: 4. Looked up from germline, CDR1 is LGHNT and CDR2 is FRNRAP. The CDR3 DNA follows: TGTGCTAGTGGTCCCTTAGCGGGGGGCAATGAGCAGTTCTTC. Protein sequence: CASGPLAGGNEQFF.

The table lists this clone with a few counts. This rearrangement joins TRBV2 to TRBJ1-5, with 11 positions matching TRBD1. This CDR3 is built from 15 residues. The V segment lost 6 bases and the J segment 7 bases; nucleotides outside the gene matches: 8. Germline CDR1 reads SNHLY; CDR2 reads FYNNEI. This chain's CDR3 is CASRARTGGRQPQHF. The CDR3 DNA sequence: TGTGCCAGCAGAGCTAGGACAGGGGGCCGGCAGCCCCAGCATTTT. Filled out from reference TRBV2 and TRBJ1-5, the complete variable domain reads EPEVTQTPSHQVTQMGQEVILRCVPISNHLYFYWYRQILGQKVEFLVSFYNNEISEKSEIFDDQFSVERPDGSNFTLKIRSTKLEDSAMYFCASRARTGGRQPQHFGDGTRLSIL.

The table lists this clone with a few counts. The rearrangement joins TRBV6-1 to TRBJ2-3, with 10 bases aligning to TRBD1. This CDR3 contains 15 residues. Losses at the gene ends were 5 bases for V and 3 bases for J; bases not matched to a gene: 5. CDR1 is MNHNS and CDR2 is SASEGT in the germline V gene. The CDR3 spells CASSRQGAGTDTQYF. The CDR3 DNA follows: TGTGCCAGCAGTCGACAGGGGGCCGGGACAGATACGCAGTATTTT.

The chain couples TRBV18 to TRBJ1-3; D remains unclear. V lost 0 bases to trimming and J lost 0 bases, with 6 bases between them. The CDR3 is 15 amino acids. Germline loops: CDR1 KGHSH, CDR2 LQKENI. This CDR3 is CASSPPAGSGNTIYF. For the CDR3, the DNA is TGTGCCAGCTCACCACCGGCAGGCTCTGGAAACACCATATATTTT.